The source of this T cell receptor (beta chain) is a study of T cell repertoires in cytomegalovirus infection. About this clonotype: Antigen specificity is unknown.

Each CDR3 protein gets one entry after TCRdb re-called the reads with MiXCR. The sample has approximately 770,000 distinct CDR3 sequences, almost 30% seen once. Between the trimmed V and J ends, which lost 6 bases and 1 base, there was a span of 15 bases. The germline V gene has CDR1 MNHEY and CDR2 SVGEGT. This CDR3 has 15 residues. This clonotype was sampled from a human donor in good health (CMV status not recorded). Some clones in this sample may be carry-over from other donors' samples. This rearrangement joins TRBV6-2 or TRBV6-3 to TRBJ1-1, with a tentative D call TRBD1 (5 bases). The sequenced sample was cultured CD8+ T cells from PBMCs, obtained from culture after CMV antigen stimulation. CDR3 protein: CASRGWGERNTEAFF. Here the CDR3 DNA reads TGTGCCAGCAGGGGATGGGGGGAGCGGAACACTGAAGCTTTCTTT.